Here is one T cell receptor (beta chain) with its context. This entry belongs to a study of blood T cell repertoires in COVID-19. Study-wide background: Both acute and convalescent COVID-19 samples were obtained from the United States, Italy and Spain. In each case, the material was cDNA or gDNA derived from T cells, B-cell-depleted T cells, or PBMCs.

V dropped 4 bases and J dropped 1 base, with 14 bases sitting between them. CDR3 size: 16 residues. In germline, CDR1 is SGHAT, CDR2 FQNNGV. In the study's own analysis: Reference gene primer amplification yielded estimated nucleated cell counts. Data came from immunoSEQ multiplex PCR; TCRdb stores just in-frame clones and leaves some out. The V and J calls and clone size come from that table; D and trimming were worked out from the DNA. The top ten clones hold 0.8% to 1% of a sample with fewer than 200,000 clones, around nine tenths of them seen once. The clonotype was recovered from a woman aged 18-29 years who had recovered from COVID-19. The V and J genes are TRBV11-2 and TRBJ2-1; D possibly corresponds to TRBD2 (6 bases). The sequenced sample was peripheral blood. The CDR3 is CASSSFGGRSYNEQFF. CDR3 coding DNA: TGTGCCAGCAGCTCGTTCGGGGGTAGATCCTACAATGAGCAGTTCTTC.